The clone carrying this TCR beta chain counts as medium-sized. These data belong to a study of molecular identifiers for immune sequencing clone quantification. From the PCR reads, TCRdb called clonotypes with MiXCR, one entry per CDR3 protein. Of under 85,000 distinct CDR3 sequences detected, 17% appear once; the ten largest clones hold roughly 1.5%. Germline V CDR1 and CDR2: SGHTA, FQGNSA. The CDR3 contains 15 residues. V shed 1 base, J shed 2 bases, and the junction held 4 bases outside the gene matches. Material: naive CD8+ T cells from blood, with Jurkat cell RNA spiked in. This sample's subset: FACS-sorted CD8+CD4-CCR7+CD45RA+ naive T cells. This clonotype was sampled from a human donor in good health. Some libraries in this study had Jurkat cell RNA spiked in. This chain joins TRBV7-2 and TRBJ2-7; TRBD2 matches 8 bases. The CDR3 loop is CASSLVMGLAYEQYF. The DNA of the CDR3 is TGTGCCAGCAGCTTAGTTATGGGACTAGCCTACGAGCAGTACTTC.